Listed below are T cell receptor beta chains from one sample, sequenced in a study of shared clonotypes between healthy human individuals. Profiled with immunoSEQ multiplex PCR; TCRdb holds only in-frame clones, not every one. This table has approximately 500,000 clones, 81% appearing once. Sequencing used PBMCs. The origin of the receptors is a woman aged 40 to 50 in good health. Some clones in this sample may be carry-over from other donors' samples. Both conserved end residues are part of each CDR3. A D gene is named only where the DNA matches it firmly. Expanded clones are given a class, and other clones once, few, many or no size at all.

clone size: NA; D gene: NA; V gene: TRBV28; J gene: TRBJ1-2; CDR3 DNA: TGTGCCAGCAGTTCCAGGGATATTCCTAACTATGGCTACACCTTC; CDR3 protein: CASSSRDIPNYGYTF
clone size: NA; D gene: TRBD2; V gene: TRBV7-2; J gene: TRBJ2-7; CDR3 DNA: TGTGCCAGCAGCTTAGTACTAGCGGGAGGGCCCTACGAGCAGTACTTC; CDR3 protein: CASSLVLAGGPYEQYF
clone size: NA; D gene: TRBD2; V gene: TRBV9; J gene: TRBJ2-1; CDR3 DNA: TGTGCCAGCAGCGCGACCGGGACTACCTACAATGAGCAGTTCTTC; CDR3 protein: CASSATGTTYNEQFF
clone size: NA; D gene: TRBD1; V gene: TRBV4-1; J gene: TRBJ1-5; CDR3 DNA: TGCGCCAGCAGCCAATTTCCTGCGGGACAGGGGGCGAGGCAGCCCCAGCATTTT; CDR3 protein: CASSQFPAGQGARQPQHF
clone size: NA; D gene: NA; V gene: TRBV7-3; J gene: TRBJ1-1; CDR3 DNA: TGTGCCAGCAGCAACGATATGAACACTGAAGCTTTCTTT; CDR3 protein: CASSNDMNTEAFF
clone size: NA; D gene: NA; V gene: TRBV6-5; J gene: TRBJ1-1; CDR3 DNA: TGTGCCAGCAGTTACGATGCCCGTCTAGGCACTGAAGCTTTCTTT; CDR3 protein: CASSYDARLGTEAFF
clone size: NA; D gene: NA; V gene: TRBV6-6; J gene: TRBJ1-2; CDR3 DNA: TGTGCCAGCAGTTTTAGGACCTTGAACTATGGCTACACCTTC; CDR3 protein: CASSFRTLNYGYTF
clone size: NA; D gene: TRBD1; V gene: TRBV18; J gene: TRBJ1-2; CDR3 DNA: TGTGCCAGCTCAACCCGACAGGGGGATGGCTACACCTTC; CDR3 protein: CASSTRQGDGYTF
clone size: NA; D gene: NA; V gene: TRBV28; J gene: TRBJ1-5; CDR3 DNA: TGTGCCAGCAGCCATGACAGTCCGGGGCATCAGCCCCAGCATTTT; CDR3 protein: CASSHDSPGHQPQHF
clone size: NA; D gene: NA; V gene: TRBV5-6; J gene: TRBJ2-5; CDR3 DNA: TGTGCCAGCAGCTCCCTCCTTAGGCGACTTGAGCAAGAGACCCAGTACTTC; CDR3 protein: CASSSLLRRLEQETQYF
clone size: NA; D gene: TRBD1; V gene: TRBV6-4; J gene: TRBJ2-5; CDR3 DNA: TGTGCCAGCAACGAAATTAGGACAGGGGGCTTTGAGACCCAGTACTTC; CDR3 protein: CASNEIRTGGFETQYF
clone size: NA; D gene: TRBD2; V gene: TRBV7-3; J gene: TRBJ2-1; CDR3 DNA: TGTGCCAGCAGCTTGGGAGGGAGGCTCTCCTACAATGAGCAGTTCTTC; CDR3 protein: CASSLGGRLSYNEQFF
clone size: NA; D gene: TRBD2; V gene: TRBV30; J gene: TRBJ2-2; CDR3 DNA: TGTGCCTGGAGGCGGGCGGGACTACACACCGGGGAGCTGTTTTTT; CDR3 protein: CAWRRAGLHTGELFF
clone size: NA; D gene: TRBD1; V gene: TRBV5-1; J gene: TRBJ2-7; CDR3 DNA: TGCGCCAGCAGCTTGGGACAGGGGGCACAATACGAGCAGTACTTC; CDR3 protein: CASSLGQGAQYEQYF
clone size: NA; D gene: NA; V gene: TRBV7-2; J gene: TRBJ2-7; CDR3 DNA: TGTGCCAGCAGCTTAGAGAGGAACTCCTACGAGCAGTACTTC; CDR3 protein: CASSLERNSYEQYF
clone size: NA; D gene: NA; V gene: TRBV2; J gene: TRBJ1-1; CDR3 DNA: TGTGCCAGCAGCGGCCAGAGGAACACTGAAGCTTTCTTT; CDR3 protein: CASSGQRNTEAFF
clone size: NA; D gene: NA; V gene: TRBV5-1; J gene: TRBJ1-2; CDR3 DNA: TGCGCCAGCAGCTTCGACGGGTTATATGGCTACACCTTC; CDR3 protein: CASSFDGLYGYTF
clone size: NA; D gene: NA; V gene: TRBV6-6; J gene: TRBJ2-7; CDR3 DNA: TGTGCCAGCAGCCCCCTCCACGAGCAGTACTTC; CDR3 protein: CASSPLHEQYF
clone size: NA; D gene: TRBD2; V gene: TRBV2; J gene: TRBJ2-1; CDR3 DNA: TGTGCCAGCAGTGAGGAGCGGGGCTCCTACAATGAGCAGTTCTTC; CDR3 protein: CASSEERGSYNEQFF
clone size: NA; D gene: TRBD1; V gene: TRBV28; J gene: TRBJ2-1; CDR3 DNA: TGTGCCAGCCCCCCTCCACGGGACAGGCACAATGAGCAGTTCTTC; CDR3 protein: CASPPPRDRHNEQFF
clone size: NA; D gene: TRBD1; V gene: TRBV18; J gene: TRBJ1-2; CDR3 DNA: TGTGCCAGCTCACCATCTGCCGACAGGGGGGCTTTCTATGGCTACACCTTC; CDR3 protein: CASSPSADRGAFYGYTF
clone size: NA; D gene: NA; V gene: TRBV4-2; J gene: TRBJ2-7; CDR3 DNA: TGTGCCAGCAGCCAAGATACAGGGCGGCAGTACTTC; CDR3 protein: CASSQDTGRQYF
clone size: many; D gene: TRBD2; V gene: TRBV2; J gene: TRBJ2-7; CDR3 DNA: TGTGCCAGCAGTGAGCTAGCGGGAGGGCCCTACGAGCAGTACTTC; CDR3 protein: CASSELAGGPYEQYF
clone size: NA; D gene: NA; V gene: TRBV29-1; J gene: TRBJ2-7; CDR3 DNA: TGCAGCGTTGAAAGCCTAGCGACTTACGAGCAGTACTTC; CDR3 protein: CSVESLATYEQYF
clone size: NA; D gene: NA; V gene: TRBV11-1; J gene: TRBJ1-2; CDR3 DNA: TGTGCCAGCAGCTTATCTGACGAAAACTATGGCTACACCTTC; CDR3 protein: CASSLSDENYGYTF
clone size: NA; D gene: NA; V gene: TRBV7-8; J gene: TRBJ2-3; CDR3 DNA: TGTGCCAGCAGCTTACGGTGGGGTAGCACAGATACGCAGTATTTT; CDR3 protein: CASSLRWGSTDTQYF
clone size: few; D gene: NA; V gene: TRBV7-8; J gene: TRBJ2-5; CDR3 DNA: TGTGCCAGCAGCTCCAGAGAGACCCAGTACTTC; CDR3 protein: CASSSRETQYF
clone size: NA; D gene: TRBD2; V gene: TRBV6-1; J gene: TRBJ2-7; CDR3 DNA: TGTGCCAGCAGTGAATCAACTAGCGGTTCCTACGAGCAGTACTTC; CDR3 protein: CASSESTSGSYEQYF
clone size: NA; D gene: NA; V gene: TRBV11-2; J gene: TRBJ2-1; CDR3 DNA: TGTGCCAGCAGCCGAACCCCCCACGGAAGCGCCCCTAATGAGCAGTTCTTC; CDR3 protein: CASSRTPHGSAPNEQFF
clone size: many; D gene: TRBD1; V gene: TRBV6-1; J gene: TRBJ2-3; CDR3 DNA: TGTGCCAGCAGTGGACAGGGTTATACGCAGTATTTT; CDR3 protein: CASSGQGYTQYF
clone size: NA; D gene: TRBD1; V gene: TRBV7-2; J gene: TRBJ2-7; CDR3 DNA: TGTGCCAGCAGCTTACGGCTGGACAGGGCCTACGAGCAGTACTTC; CDR3 protein: CASSLRLDRAYEQYF
clone size: NA; D gene: TRBD2; V gene: TRBV19; J gene: TRBJ2-2; CDR3 DNA: TGTGCCAGTAGTTCACTAGCGGGAGTGGGCGGGGAGCTGTTTTTT; CDR3 protein: CASSSLAGVGGELFF
clone size: NA; D gene: TRBD2; V gene: TRBV27; J gene: TRBJ2-2; CDR3 DNA: TGTGCCAGCAGTTTAGATGGCGGGAGACTTTCTTCCGAGCTGTTTTTT; CDR3 protein: CASSLDGGRLSSELFF
clone size: NA; D gene: NA; V gene: TRBV5-6; J gene: TRBJ2-7; CDR3 DNA: TGTGCCAGCAGCTTGGGGACAGACACCTACGAGCAGTACTTC; CDR3 protein: CASSLGTDTYEQYF
clone size: NA; D gene: NA; V gene: TRBV19; J gene: TRBJ1-2; CDR3 DNA: TGTGCCAGTAGTCGCCCACGGAACTATGGCTACACCTTC; CDR3 protein: CASSRPRNYGYTF
clone size: NA; D gene: NA; V gene: TRBV4-1; J gene: TRBJ1-5; CDR3 DNA: TGCGCCAGCAGCCAAGATTCCGGGCTAAGGGGCAATCAGCCCCAGCATTTT; CDR3 protein: CASSQDSGLRGNQPQHF
clone size: NA; D gene: NA; V gene: TRBV29-1; J gene: TRBJ1-1; CDR3 DNA: TGCAGCGCTGAACGGGGGGGTACTGAAGCTTTCTTT; CDR3 protein: CSAERGGTEAFF
clone size: NA; D gene: TRBD2; V gene: TRBV7-2; J gene: TRBJ2-7; CDR3 DNA: TGTGCCAGCAGCTCCCAGCGGGATGCTTACGAGCAGTACTTC; CDR3 protein: CASSSQRDAYEQYF
clone size: NA; D gene: TRBD1; V gene: TRBV19; J gene: TRBJ1-2; CDR3 DNA: TGTGCCAGTGCCCCTGGACAGGGGGCGAGCGGCTACACCTTC; CDR3 protein: CASAPGQGASGYTF
clone size: once; D gene: NA; V gene: TRBV5-1; J gene: TRBJ1-4; CDR3 DNA: TGCGCCAGCAGCTTGGATTGGGGCGGGGATGAAAAACTGTTTTTT; CDR3 protein: CASSLDWGGDEKLFF